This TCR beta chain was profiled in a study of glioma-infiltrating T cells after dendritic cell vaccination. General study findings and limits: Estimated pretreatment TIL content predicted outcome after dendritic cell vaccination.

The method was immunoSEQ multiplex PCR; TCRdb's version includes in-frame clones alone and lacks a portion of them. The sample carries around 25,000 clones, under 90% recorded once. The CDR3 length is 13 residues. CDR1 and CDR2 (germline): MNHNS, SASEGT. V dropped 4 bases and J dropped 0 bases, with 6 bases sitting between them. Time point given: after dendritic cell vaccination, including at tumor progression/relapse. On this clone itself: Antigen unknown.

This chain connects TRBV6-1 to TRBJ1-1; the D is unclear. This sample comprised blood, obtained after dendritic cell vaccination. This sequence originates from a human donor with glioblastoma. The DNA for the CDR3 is TGTGCCAGCAGTGGCGCTATGAACACTGAAGCTTTCTTT. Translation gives CASSGAMNTEAFF.